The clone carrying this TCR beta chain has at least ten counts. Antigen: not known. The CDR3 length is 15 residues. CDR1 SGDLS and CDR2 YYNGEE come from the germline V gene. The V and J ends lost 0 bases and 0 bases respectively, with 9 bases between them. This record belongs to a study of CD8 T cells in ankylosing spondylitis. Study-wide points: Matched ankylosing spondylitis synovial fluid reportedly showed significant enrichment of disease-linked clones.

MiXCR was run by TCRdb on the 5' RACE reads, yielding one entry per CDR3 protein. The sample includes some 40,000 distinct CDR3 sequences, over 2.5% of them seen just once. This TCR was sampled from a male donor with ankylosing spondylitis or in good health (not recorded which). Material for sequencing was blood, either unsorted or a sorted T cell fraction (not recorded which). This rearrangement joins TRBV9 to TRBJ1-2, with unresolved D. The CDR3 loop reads CASSVEEGSNYGYTF. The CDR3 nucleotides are TGTGCCAGCAGCGTAGAGGAGGGCTCTAACTATGGCTACACCTTC.